Included here is one T cell receptor (beta chain) sequence, with context. Authors' data handling: Nucleated cell counts were estimated from reference gene primer amplification. The protocol was immunoSEQ multiplex PCR, while the TCRdb copy is restricted to in-frame clones and leaves out a portion. V and J calls and clone size are given by that table; D and trimming were obtained from the DNA. The sample consists of more than 95,000 clones, roughly 84% of them appearing once. The sample is drawn from a study of blood T cell repertoires in COVID-19. Study background: The United States, Italy and Spain supplied acute and convalescent COVID-19 samples.

The TCR sequence derives from a woman older than 75 with acute or convalescent COVID-19. The source material was peripheral blood.

The CDR3 DNA follows: TGTGCCAGCAGCCCGGGACAGGGGAGGGAAGAGACCCAGTACTTC. This translates into CASSPGQGREETQYF. V gene TRBV11-3 combines with J gene TRBJ2-5; TRBD1 agrees at 10 bases. V was pared by 5 bases and J by 3 bases, with 6 bases of the junction left unmatched. Germline CDR1 is SGHNT and CDR2 is YENEEA. CDR3 length: 15 amino acids.